This T cell receptor (beta chain) was sequenced in a study of CXCR3-negative and CXCR3-positive naive CD8 T cells. Libraries were UMI-labeled 5' RACE TRB cDNA. Following a re-call of the 5' RACE reads, TCRdb has one entry per CDR3 protein and lacks DNA. In total, the table holds 70,000 to 100,000 distinct CDR3 sequences. The V gene's germline CDR1 is LGHDT and CDR2 YNNKEL (reference sequence). The CDR3 covers 16 residues. The origin of this receptor is a human donor in good health. Some clones in this sample may be carry-over from other donors' samples. The sample consisted of naive CXCR3- CD8+ T cells from blood. Subset described: CD45RO-CCR7+CD27+CD95- naive CD8+ T cells lacking CXCR3 (TNR3-). The rearrangement joins TRBV3-1 to TRBJ2-3; lacking DNA, the TRBD2 call made by TCRdb goes unchecked. CDR3: CASSPSKAGWTDTQYF.